This note documents a single T cell receptor beta chain sequence. Its target is unknown. Only in-frame clones appear in the TCRdb table, and some are missing; sequencing was by immunoSEQ multiplex PCR. This table holds approximately 21,000 clones, 45% found once. Time point meaning: after neoadjuvant nivolumab, at surgical resection. Cohort: HPV-negative, locally advanced oral cavity squamous cell carcinoma patients. Germline V gene data show CDR1 as SGDLS and CDR2 as YYNGEE. The CDR3 is 15 amino acids. Trimming removed 0 bases from V and 0 bases from J, with 9 bases in between. The entry originates in a study of neoadjuvant anti-PD-1 for oral cavity cancer. Study context: Before surgery, most patients got three to four biweekly 3 mg/kg nivolumab doses.

Study-wide results and caveats: Greater tumor shrinkage accompanied bigger post-treatment sizes of preexisting clones. Higher pretreatment blood Treg/Th17 ratios correlated with higher pretreatment blood and lower post-treatment tumor TCRbeta clonality.

Here the sequenced sample was tumor tissue, taken after nivolumab (anti-PD-1) treatment. The receptor's source is a person aged 40 to 85 with oral cavity squamous cell carcinoma. This sequence joins TRBV9 and TRBJ1-1; D unclear. CDR3 sequence reads: CASSVDPEMNTEAFF. The CDR3 DNA reads TGTGCCAGCAGCGTAGACCCCGAGATGAACACTGAAGCTTTCTTT.